A single TCR beta chain is shown here with its context. Its target is not known. The authors ran a second PCR of roughly 6 to 12 cycles using a sample-barcoded 5' primer and a J-beta primer mix. Each CDR3 protein is one row after TCRdb ran MiXCR on the 5' RACE reads. The sample records more than 500,000 distinct CDR3 sequences, 25% to 30% being singletons. The data were obtained in a study of blood T cells in healthy people across ages. Study outcomes and limitations: Strongly correlated with naive T cell percentage was TCR beta diversity.

The TCR was taken from a woman in her 70s in good health. Sequenced input: blood.

This CDR3 reads CASSPRGVSTDTQYF. DNA for the CDR3: TGTGCCAGCTCACCACGCGGAGTGAGCACAGATACGCAGTATTTT. This rearrangement joins TRBV18 to TRBJ2-3, with D uncertain. Trimming cost V 1 base and J 0 bases, with 8 bases left between them. The CDR3 is made up of 15 amino acids. Germline CDR1 and CDR2: KGHSH and LQKENI.